This T cell receptor beta chain was obtained from a study of shared clonotypes between healthy human individuals. General study findings and limits: Across subsets, estimated richness was generally greater for naive than for memory populations. Sorted-subset sequencing, rarefaction showed, was incomplete despite large depth.

Produced via immunoSEQ multiplex PCR; TCRdb's table is partial and in-frame only. The sample lists around 2.5 million clones; 93% were seen once. A CD45RA-negative memory subset and a CD45RA+ naive subset were separated from the CD4+ cells. Germline CDR1 SNHLY, CDR2 FYNNEI. This CDR3 is built from 15 residues. V lost 9 bases, J lost 7 bases, and 12 bases stayed unmatched. In regard to this clone: Its antigen remains unknown.

The chain couples TRBV2 to TRBJ2-1, with TRBD2 matching over 10 bases. The TCR sequence derives from a man aged 18 to 29 in good health. Some clones in this sample may be carry-over from other donors' samples. The material sequenced was naive CD4+ T cells from PBMCs. Subset noted: CD45RA+ positively selected. Written as DNA, the CDR3 is TGTGCCAGACCGGAATCTAGCGGGAGTGGTAATGAGCAGTTCTTC. It yields the protein CARPESSGSGNEQFF.